Following are 21 T cell receptor beta chains from one sample sequenced in a study of technical replicates of blood from a few donors. Using immunoSEQ multiplex PCR, the repertoire was profiled, and TCRdb retains in-frame clones only, with some absent. The sample holds tens of thousands of clones; 95% are singletons and the top ten take 0.34%. The source material was T cells isolated from PBMCs. Source of these receptors: a human donor in good health.

The gene calls are TRBV2 and TRBJ1-5, with D unclear. This CDR3 has 13 amino acids. Deletions cut 4 bases from V and 7 bases from J, with 11 bases between. CDR1 is SNHLY, CDR2 FYNNEI, per germline. For the CDR3, the DNA is TGTGCCAGCAGTGTCGAGGGAGCCCAGCCCCAGCATTTT. This encodes CASSVEGAQPQHF.

This chain links TRBV9 with TRBJ2-2; 8 bases fit TRBD1. V shed 0 bases and J 7 bases; nucleotides not matched to a gene: 8. Germline CDR1 and CDR2: SGDLS and YYNGEE. CDR3 length: 16 residues. The CDR3 coding sequence is TGTGCCAGCAGCGTAGCTGTCAGGGGGCTTGACGGGGAGCTGTTTTTT. It yields the protein CASSVAVRGLDGELFF.

V gene TRBV27 combines with J gene TRBJ1-5; D gene unclear. V was cut by 3 bases and J by 9 bases, with 21 bases left in between. This CDR3 comprises 16 residues. Germline V gene data show CDR1 as MNHEY and CDR2 as SMNVEV (reference sequence). CDR3 sequence (DNA): TGTGCCAGCAGTTTTGTAGAGGAGGCCGTCGTTCGGCCCCAGCATTTT. Its translation: CASSFVEEAVVRPQHF.

This clone was seen only once. The chain links TRBV19 to TRBJ1-3; D gene uncertain. The V end lost 7 bases, the J end lost 2 bases, and 15 bases lay between the germline ends. This CDR3 is built from 15 residues. Germline V gene sequence: CDR1 LNHDA, CDR2 SQIVND (reference sequence). The CDR3 loop reads CASMVAVQAGNTIYF. DNA of the CDR3: TGTGCCAGTATGGTGGCAGTTCAGGCTGGAAACACCATATATTTT.

V and J are TRBV6-4 and TRBJ1-1, with 9 bases lining up with TRBD1. The CDR3 sequence is 14 residues long. Germline CDR1 and CDR2: MRHNA and SNTAGT. The J segment lost 5 bases and the V segment lost 6 bases, leaving 7 bases of the junction unmatched. The CDR3 region has the DNA TGTGCCAGCAGCATGACAGGGGGAGATACTGAAGCTTTCTTT. Protein product: CASSMTGGDTEAFF.

This chain uses TRBV5-4 with TRBJ2-7, with D possibly TRBD1 on 5 matching bases. CDR3 length: 14 amino acids. CDR1 SGHNT and CDR2 YYREEE come from the germline V gene (reference sequence). Trimming cost V 3 bases and J 7 bases, with 17 bases left between them. CDR3 loop: CASSSTPDSLEQYF. Written as DNA, the CDR3 is TGTGCCAGCAGCTCTACTCCTGACAGTTTGGAGCAGTACTTC.

The chain uses TRBV30 and TRBJ1-1, with D possibly being TRBD1 (6 bases). There are 16 residues in the CDR3. Germline V lookup: CDR1 GTSNPN, CDR2 SVGIG (reference sequence). The V end was cut by 1 base, the J end by 5 bases, with 20 bases between. CDR3 sequence reads: CAWSGGLGGRGTEAFF. CDR3 bases: TGTGCCTGGAGTGGGGGACTTGGGGGGAGGGGGACTGAAGCTTTCTTT.

In DNA form, the CDR3 reads TGCGCCAGCAGTGAGACGGTCTACGAGCAGTACTTC. Translating it yields CASSETVYEQYF. The V and J genes are TRBV10-1 and TRBJ2-7, with D uncertain. This CDR3 has 12 residues. Trimming left V 2 bases short and J 3 bases short, with 5 bases between. CDR1 is WNHNN, CDR2 SYGVQD, per germline (reference sequence).

This rearrangement joins TRBV9 to TRBJ2-1, with 10 bases matching TRBD2. Trimming cost V 3 bases and J 6 bases; bases outside gene matches: 6. The CDR3 extends over 15 amino acids. Germline values: CDR1 SGDLS, CDR2 YYNGEE. The DNA for the CDR3 is TGTGCCAGCAGCGGGGGACTAGCGACCCCCAATGAGCAGTTCTTC. It translates to CASSGGLATPNEQFF.

The chain is built from TRBV7-9 and TRBJ2-7; 9 bases match TRBD2. The germline gives CDR1 SEHNR, CDR2 FQNEAQ (reference sequence). V trimming: 4 bases; J trimming: 3 bases; junction bases outside the gene matches: 7. The CDR3 has 15 amino acids. The CDR3 region is CASSSGLAFNYEQYF. DNA for the CDR3: TGTGCCAGCAGCTCCGGACTAGCGTTCAACTACGAGCAGTACTTC.

The V and J genes are TRBV28 and TRBJ1-1; D perhaps matches TRBD1 (6 bases). The V and J ends lost 10 bases and 4 bases respectively, with 19 bases between them. Per the germline V gene, CDR1 is MDHEN and CDR2 is SYDVKM. The CDR3 is 14 amino acids. The CDR3: CATYRQGSFTEAFF. CDR3 sequence (DNA): TGTGCCACCTACCGGCAGGGGAGTTTCACTGAAGCTTTCTTT.

V and J are TRBV5-6 and TRBJ2-5; D is uncertain. The CDR3 is 14 amino acids. V lost 2 bases to trimming and J lost 4 bases, with 12 bases between them. Germline loops: CDR1 SGHDT, CDR2 YYEEEE. CDR3 residues: CASSLRSLGETQYF. DNA for the CDR3: TGTGCCAGCAGCTTACGGAGCCTTGGAGAGACCCAGTACTTC.

The V gene is TRBV19, the J gene TRBJ2-3, with TRBD1 identical over 8 bases. This CDR3 is built from 15 residues. Germline CDR1 reads LNHDA; CDR2 reads SQIVND (reference sequence). V was clipped by 4 bases and J by 2 bases; unmatched bases: 5. CDR3: CASSRRQGTTDTQYF. In DNA form, the CDR3 reads TGTGCCAGTAGTAGGCGACAGGGGACCACAGATACGCAGTATTTT.

The gene calls are TRBV28 and TRBJ1-5, with D perhaps TRBD1 (6 bases). The CDR3 is made up of 16 amino acids. The germline V and J ends were trimmed by 5 bases and 5 bases, with 19 bases remaining between them. Per the germline V gene, CDR1 is MDHEN and CDR2 is SYDVKM. The CDR3 loop reads CASSAYTGYGYQPQHF. The DNA of the CDR3 is TGTGCCAGCAGTGCCTATACAGGGTACGGTTATCAGCCCCAGCATTTT.

The chain employs TRBV4-3 and TRBJ2-3; D call uncertain. The length of the CDR3 is 17 residues. Germline values: CDR1 LGHNA, CDR2 YSLEER. Trimming pared 0 bases from V and 2 bases from J, leaving 15 bases between. The CDR3 DNA follows: TGCGCCAGCAGCCAAGATCAGAGGCTACTCCACACAGATACGCAGTATTTT. It specifies CASSQDQRLLHTDTQYF.

The gene calls are TRBV6-5 and TRBJ1-2, with D hard to call. The CDR3 runs to 12 residues. Germline lookup yields CDR1 MNHEY and CDR2 SVGAGI. The germline V and J ends were trimmed by 9 bases and 7 bases, with 15 bases remaining between them. This chain's CDR3 is CASTYDKTGYTF. The CDR3 bases are TGTGCCAGTACCTATGACAAAACTGGCTACACCTTC.

This chain uses TRBV19 with TRBJ2-2, with 8 positions matching TRBD1. CDR3 length: 17 amino acids. The germline V gene has CDR1 LNHDA and CDR2 SQIVND (reference sequence). J gave up 0 bases and V 6 bases, and 9 bases lay outside the gene matches. For the CDR3, the DNA is TGTGCCAGTAGCCCCAACAGGGGGTCCGCGAACACCGGGGAGCTGTTTTTT. Residues: CASSPNRGSANTGELFF.

CDR3 region: CARSSGSPTDTQYF. The CDR3 coding sequence is TGTGCCAGATCTAGCGGGAGTCCCACAGATACGCAGTATTTT. The rearrangement uses TRBV30 and TRBJ2-3; 10 nucleotides align to TRBD2. This CDR3 has 14 amino acids. Trimming took 8 bases from V and 2 from J; bases not matched to a gene: 7. CDR1 and CDR2 (germline): GTSNPN, SVGIG (reference sequence).

The chain carries TRBV6-1 and TRBJ2-7, with 8 bases fitting TRBD1. Germline lookup yields CDR1 MNHNS and CDR2 SASEGT. Trimming took 3 bases from V and 3 from J; bases not matched to a gene: 4. This CDR3 region has 14 residues. For the CDR3, the DNA is TGTGCCAGCAGTGAGGACAGGGAGATCTACGAGCAGTACTTC. Amino acids: CASSEDREIYEQYF.

A note on this clone: This specimen includes other DNA sequences encoding the same CDR3. The V gene is TRBV30, the J gene TRBJ1-1; D unresolved. Trimming cost V 0 bases and J 0 bases, with 5 bases left between them. The V gene's germline CDR1 is GTSNPN and CDR2 SVGIG (reference sequence). CDR3 length: 13 amino acids. The CDR3 reads CAWSVQVNTEAFF. In DNA, the CDR3 is TGTGCCTGGAGTGTACAAGTGAACACTGAAGCTTTCTTT.

This clone turned up a few times. The chain is built from TRBV6-4 and TRBJ2-1, with 14 bases aligning to TRBD2. Germline V lookup: CDR1 MRHNA, CDR2 SNTAGT. The CDR3 sequence is 15 residues long. V was pared by 3 bases and J by 10 bases, with 5 bases of the junction left unmatched. The CDR3 bases are TGTGCCAGCAGTGAGCGACTAGCGGGAGGGAAGGAGCAGTTCTTC. Translation gives CASSERLAGGKEQFF.